This T cell receptor (beta chain) was found in a study of beta chain features in type 1 diabetes. Study-wide results and limits: Individuals with type 1 diabetes displayed fewer insertions and more deletions at VDJ junctions.

As regards this clone: As yet, its antigen is unknown.

Staining for CD45RO/CCR7/CD25/CD127/CD95/CD27 allowed sorting of CD4+ naive, central memory, regulatory and stem cell-like memory cells. Of the isolated RNA, all was reverse transcribed, and so the sequenced material was expressed TCRB transcripts. Produced via immunoSEQ multiplex PCR; TCRdb's table is partial and in-frame only. The sample lists hundreds of thousands of clones, over 11% occurring once. This receptor was taken from a man in his thirties or forties in good health. Sequences were obtained from naive CD4+ T cells from blood.

Here the CDR3 reads CASRAGTPDTQYF. The CDR3 DNA reads TGTGCCAGCAGGGCGGGGACCCCAGATACGCAGTATTTT. The chain joins TRBV7-2 to TRBJ2-3; the D gene is possibly TRBD2 (6 bases). Germline CDR1 SGHTA, CDR2 FQGNSA. CDR3 length: 13 residues. The V gene lost 6 bases and the J gene lost 4 bases, with 11 bases spanning the gap.